This T cell receptor beta chain was documented in a study of cytotoxic CD8 clonotypes in ibrutinib-treated CLL. Study-wide context: Response samples followed a median roughly 13 months of treatment, range 6 to 36.

The germline CDR1 and CDR2 sequences are SGHRS and YFSETQ. Trimming took off 1 base at V and 7 bases at J, with 9 bases between the two ends. The CDR3 has 13 residues. This clone occurred a few times. Its target is unknown. TCRdb keeps only in-frame clones here, not all; method: immunoSEQ multiplex PCR. The sample has 20,000 to 25,000 clones, over 55% seen once. Study-level findings and limits: Sample timing was unmatched between remission and later-progressing patients; lymph nodes unstudied.

This material consisted of PBMCs, taken after 12 months of ibrutinib treatment. The TCR sequence derives from a human donor with chronic lymphocytic leukemia. The rearrangement links TRBV5-1 to TRBJ2-1, with D perhaps TRBD1 (5 bases). The CDR3 region is CASSLRTRNEQFF. In DNA, the CDR3 is TGCGCCAGCAGCTTGAGGACACGAAATGAGCAGTTCTTC.